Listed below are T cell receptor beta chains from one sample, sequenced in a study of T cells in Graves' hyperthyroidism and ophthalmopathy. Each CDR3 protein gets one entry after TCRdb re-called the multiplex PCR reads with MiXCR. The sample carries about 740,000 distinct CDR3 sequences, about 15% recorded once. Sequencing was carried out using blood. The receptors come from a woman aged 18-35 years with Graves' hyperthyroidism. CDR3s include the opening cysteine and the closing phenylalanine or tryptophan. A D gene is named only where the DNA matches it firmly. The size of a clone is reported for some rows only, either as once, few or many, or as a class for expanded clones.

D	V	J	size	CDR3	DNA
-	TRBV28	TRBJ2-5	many	CASSSAGINQETQYF	TGTGCCAGCAGTTCCGCAGGGATCAACCAAGAGACCCAGTACTTC
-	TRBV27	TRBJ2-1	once	CASRRVPDGDHSYNEQFF	TGTGCCAGCAGGAGGGTACCCGACGGGGATCATTCCTACAATGAGCAGTTCTTC
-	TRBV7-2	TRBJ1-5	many	CASSLKGTAGRQPQHF	TGTGCCAGCAGCTTGAAAGGCACAGCCGGCCGTCAGCCCCAGCATTTT
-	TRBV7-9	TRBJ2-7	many	CASSLGGDSSYEQYF	TGTGCCAGCAGCTTAGGCGGGGACAGCTCCTACGAGCAGTACTTC
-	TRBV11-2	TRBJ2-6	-	CASSLVGGASGANVLTF	TGTGCCAGCAGCTTAGTAGGCGGAGCCTCTGGGGCCAACGTCCTGACTTTC
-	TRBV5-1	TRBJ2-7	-	CASSLAEGKDEQYF	TGCGCCAGCAGCTTGGCGGAGGGCAAGGACGAGCAGTACTTC
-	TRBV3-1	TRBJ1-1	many	CASSQGTFVMNTEAFF	TGTGCCAGCAGCCAAGGGACGTTCGTCATGAACACTGAAGCTTTCTTT
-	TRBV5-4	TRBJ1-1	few	CASSLAVGSTGTENTEAFF	TGTGCCAGCAGCTTGGCCGTTGGGTCCACAGGGACGGAGAACACTGAAGCTTTCTTT
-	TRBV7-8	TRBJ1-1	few	CASNLIGDNTEAFF	TGTGCCAGCAACCTGATCGGGGATAACACTGAAGCTTTCTTT
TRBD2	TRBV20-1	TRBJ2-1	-	CSAILQGTTYNEQFF	TGCAGTGCTATTCTCCAAGGGACTACCTACAATGAGCAGTTCTTC
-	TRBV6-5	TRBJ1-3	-	CASSYSKRNSGNTIYF	TGTGCCAGCAGTTACTCGAAGCGGAACTCTGGAAACACCATATATTTT
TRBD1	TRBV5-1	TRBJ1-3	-	CASSSGTGNTIYF	TGCGCCAGCAGCTCTGGGACAGGGAACACCATATATTTT
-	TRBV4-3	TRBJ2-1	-	CASSLMGVPYNEQFF	TGCGCCAGCAGCCTTATGGGGGTTCCCTACAATGAGCAGTTCTTC
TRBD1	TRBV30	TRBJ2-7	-	CAWSVSPGQGTSLTYEQYF	TGTGCCTGGAGTGTATCCCCGGGACAGGGAACTTCTCTTACCTACGAGCAGTACTTC
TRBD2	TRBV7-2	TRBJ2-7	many	CASSLTRERYEQYF	TGTGCCAGCAGCTTGACGCGGGAGCGGTACGAGCAGTACTTC
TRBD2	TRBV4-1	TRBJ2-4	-	CASSQGGLAGAKNIQYF	TGCGCCAGCAGCCAAGGGGGACTAGCGGGCGCCAAAAACATTCAGTACTTC
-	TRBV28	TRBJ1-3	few	CACQSLSSSGNTIYF	TGTGCCTGTCAGAGCTTATCGAGCTCTGGAAACACCATATATTTT
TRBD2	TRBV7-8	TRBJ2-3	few	CASSLGGKDTQYF	TGTGCCAGCAGCTTGGGGGGGAAGGATACGCAGTATTTT
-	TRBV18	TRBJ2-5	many	CASSAFLGETQYF	TGTGCCAGCTCAGCTTTCTTGGGAGAGACCCAGTACTTC
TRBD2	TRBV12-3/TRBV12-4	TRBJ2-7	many	CASSTSAGEYEQYF	TGTGCCAGCAGTACCTCCGCGGGAGAATACGAGCAGTACTTC
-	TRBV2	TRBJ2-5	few	CASSLFASARRETQYF	TGTGCCAGCAGTTTATTCGCTAGCGCACGACGAGAGACCCAGTACTTC
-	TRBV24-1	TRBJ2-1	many	CATSDRSFRYNEQFF	TGTGCCACCAGTGATCGGAGTTTTAGGTACAATGAGCAGTTCTTC
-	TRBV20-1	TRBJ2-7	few	CSALTGWGEQCF	TGCAGTGCTCTAACCGGATGGGGCGAGCAGTGCTTC
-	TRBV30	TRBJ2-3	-	CAWAPLGVKGADTQYF	TGTGCCTGGGCTCCCTTAGGGGTCAAGGGGGCAGATACGCAGTATTTT
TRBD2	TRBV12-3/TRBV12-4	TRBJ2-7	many	CASSFSGSSYEQYF	TGTGCCAGCAGTTTTAGCGGGAGCTCCTACGAGCAGTACTTC
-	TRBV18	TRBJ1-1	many	CASSPPIGLAEAFF	TGTGCCAGCTCACCACCAATCGGTCTCGCTGAAGCTTTCTTT
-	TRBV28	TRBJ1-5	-	CASLGAGPTNQPQHF	TGTGCCAGCCTTGGCGCTGGGCCCACGAATCAGCCCCAGCATTTT
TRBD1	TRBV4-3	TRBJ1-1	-	CASSAQGVNSEAFF	TGCGCCAGCAGCGCCCAGGGGGTCAATAGTGAAGCTTTCTTT
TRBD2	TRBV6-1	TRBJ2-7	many	CASSEGLAGGLSYEQYF	TGTGCCAGCAGTGAAGGACTAGCGGGAGGTCTTTCCTACGAGCAGTACTTC
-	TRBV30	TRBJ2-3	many	CAWSSAYTDTQYF	TGTGCCTGGAGTTCAGCGTACACAGATACGCAGTATTTT
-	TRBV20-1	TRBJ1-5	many	CSASRTSRGAQHF	TGCAGTGCTAGCCGCACGTCACGGGGGGCCCAGCATTTT